This TCR beta chain is drawn from a study of siplizumab effects on memory and regulatory T cells. CDR3 length: 18 amino acids. The germline gives CDR1 MNHEY, CDR2 SMNVEV (reference sequence). The J segment lost 4 bases and the V segment lost 1 base, leaving 13 bases of the junction unmatched. In regard to this clone: The antigen is undetermined.

Findings and caveats of the study: Solely a minor proportion of alloreactive clones could be assigned to unstimulated subsets. Naive T cells looked more diverse than memory cells and looked like major alloresponse contributors.

The table came from immunoSEQ multiplex PCR; TCRdb's copy has only in-frame clones and leaves some out. Of approximately 110,000 clones listed, around 92% are singletons. The chain combines TRBV27 with TRBJ2-5; 9 positions agree with TRBD1. The TCR originated in a human donor in good health. The sample comprised Tregs sorted from blood. This CDR3 is CASSLFSGRPGQGETQYF. The DNA for the CDR3 is TGTGCCAGCAGTTTATTCTCGGGACGACCGGGACAGGGAGAGACCCAGTACTTC.